A selection of T cell receptor beta chains follows, all from one sample in a study of identical twins. From the 5' RACE reads, TCRdb called clonotypes with MiXCR, one entry per CDR3 protein. This table has around 960,000 distinct CDR3 sequences, 9% to 15% appearing once. These data also formed part of another study, on yellow fever vaccine responses in identical twins.

Sequenced sample: PBMCs. The receptors were sampled from a woman in her late teens or twenties in good health. The CDR3 runs from the conserved cysteine through the conserved F or W. The D gene is left open where the match is weak. Expanded clones get a size class; other rows say once, few or many, or leave the size out.

v_gene	len	d_gene	j_gene	abundance	CDR3nt	CDR3aa
TRBV2	12	-	TRBJ2-5	-	TGTGCCAGCAGACAGGGTAGTGAGACCCAGTACTTC	CASRQGSETQYF
TRBV7-9	15	TRBD1	TRBJ1-4	-	TGTGCCAGCAGCCCGCGGGACAGCCATAATGAAAAACTGTTTTTT	CASSPRDSHNEKLFF
TRBV29-1	16	TRBD1	TRBJ2-7	few	TGCAGCGTGGAAACAGGGGACCCAGCCCACTCCTACGAGCAGTACTTC	CSVETGDPAHSYEQYF
TRBV7-9	14	-	TRBJ2-5	few	TGTGCCAGCAGCTTCGGGAGTAGGGTAGAGACCCAGTACTTC	CASSFGSRVETQYF
TRBV29-1	13	-	TRBJ1-1	-	TGCAGCGCGACCCTTACAGGGAGCACTGAAGCTTTCTTT	CSATLTGSTEAFF
TRBV29-1	11	-	TRBJ2-7	-	TGCAGCGTCGCTGACGGCTACGAGCAGTACTTC	CSVADGYEQYF
TRBV12-3/TRBV12-4	16	TRBD1	TRBJ2-1	few	TGTGCCAGCAGTTTTTATAGGAGACAGGGTCACAATGAGCAGTTCTTC	CASSFYRRQGHNEQFF
TRBV12-3/TRBV12-4	12	-	TRBJ1-5	few	TGTGCCAGCAGATTTCGCAATCAGCCCCAGCATTTT	CASRFRNQPQHF
TRBV27	14	-	TRBJ2-7	few	TGTGCCAGCAGCCGGACGGGACCCATGTACGAGCAGTACTTC	CASSRTGPMYEQYF
TRBV5-1	15	-	TRBJ2-5	-	TGCGCCAGCAGCTTGGCCCCTCAACCCCAAGAGACCCAGTACTTC	CASSLAPQPQETQYF
TRBV4-1	14	-	TRBJ2-1	-	TGCGCCAGCAGCCATCCCGGGACTGCCAATGAGCAGTTCTTC	CASSHPGTANEQFF
TRBV3-1	15	-	TRBJ2-2	few	TGTGCCAGCAGCCACCGGCAGGGTCCCACCGGGGAGCTGTTTTTT	CASSHRQGPTGELFF
TRBV28	15	-	TRBJ2-5	-	TGTGCCAGCAGTCCCCCGGTCGAGTTCCAAGAGACCCAGTACTTC	CASSPPVEFQETQYF
TRBV5-1	17	TRBD2	TRBJ2-5	few	TGCGCCAGCAGCTTGGACCCCGTCGGGAGGGCCCTGGAGACCCAGTACTTC	CASSLDPVGRALETQYF
TRBV27	14	-	TRBJ2-7	-	TGTGCCAGCAGTCCGAAGAGGGGGGGAGGGGAGCAGTACTTC	CASSPKRGGGEQYF
TRBV5-1	13	-	TRBJ2-5	few	TGCGCCAGCAGCTTCATACTCCAAGAGACCCAGTACTTC	CASSFILQETQYF
TRBV7-2	15	TRBD1	TRBJ2-1	many	TGTGCCAGCAGCTCGCCCAACGAGGGGGCTCGAGAGCAGTTCTTC	CASSSPNEGAREQFF
TRBV6-1	15	TRBD1	TRBJ1-6	-	TGTGCCAGCAGTGAGGGTCTCAGGGGGAATTCACCCCTCCACTTT	CASSEGLRGNSPLHF
TRBV12-5	18	TRBD1	TRBJ2-1	once	TGTGCTAGTGGTTTGGTCCTACTGGGACAGGGTGTAAGGAGTGAGCAGTTCTTC	CASGLVLLGQGVRSEQFF
TRBV5-4	17	TRBD2	TRBJ2-7	few	TGTGCCAGCAGCCCGGGACTAGCGGGAGTGGGCTCCTACGAGCAGTACTTC	CASSPGLAGVGSYEQYF
TRBV6-1	14	TRBD1	TRBJ1-4	few	TGTGCCAGCAGGAGAGGACAGGGCACTGAAAAACTGTTTTTT	CASRRGQGTEKLFF
TRBV20-1	15	-	TRBJ2-5	-	TGCAGTGCTAGACCCCCGGCACGCGGAGGGGAGACCCAGTACTTC	CSARPPARGGETQYF
TRBV10-3	15	-	TRBJ1-5	many	TGTGCCATCAGTGATCCTGTCGGCGGCAATCAGCCCCAGCATTTT	CAISDPVGGNQPQHF
TRBV4-1	15	TRBD2	TRBJ2-7	few	TGCGCCAGCAGCCCACGGGGCGGGAGGTCGAACGAGCAGTACTTC	CASSPRGGRSNEQYF
TRBV20-1	13	TRBD2	TRBJ2-3	-	TGCAGGGGGACTAGCGGCAGCACAGATACGCAGTATTTT	CRGTSGSTDTQYF
TRBV9	16	-	TRBJ2-2	-	TGTGCCAGCAGCGTAGCGAGTACCCCGGGAACCGGGGAGCTGTTTTTT	CASSVASTPGTGELFF
TRBV12-3/TRBV12-4	16	TRBD2	TRBJ2-2	few	TGTGCCAGCAGCCCGTCGGGGGGGGGGCTTGGCCGGGAGCTGTTTTTT	CASSPSGGGLGRELFF
TRBV7-6	15	TRBD2	TRBJ2-2	-	TGTGCCAGCAGCTTATCGGCGGGAGGGGTCGGGGAGCTGTTTTTT	CASSLSAGGVGELFF
TRBV12-3/TRBV12-4	16	-	TRBJ2-1	many	TGTGCCAGCAGTCGTAGGTTAGCGCTCGTTTACAATGAGCAGTTCTTC	CASSRRLALVYNEQFF
TRBV27	19	TRBD2	TRBJ2-5	few	TGTGCCAGCAGTTTATTCACTAGCGGGGGGGCTGGGAGGCAAGAGACCCAGTACTTC	CASSLFTSGGAGRQETQYF
TRBV3-1	16	TRBD1	TRBJ2-3	-	TGTGCCAGCAGCCAAGATTGGGGACAGGGGGTAAATACGCAGTATTTT	CASSQDWGQGVNTQYF
TRBV7-6	14	TRBD2	TRBJ2-3	few	TGTGCCAGCAGAGACGGGGGGGCCGGAGATACGCAGTATTTT	CASRDGGAGDTQYF
TRBV6-2/TRBV6-3	16	TRBD2	TRBJ2-1	-	TGTGCCAGCAGTTACGCGACTAGCGGGAGGAAGTATGAGCAGTTCTTC	CASSYATSGRKYEQFF
TRBV18	14	-	TRBJ2-3	-	TGTGCCAGCTCACCAAACAGGGTGCCAGATACGCAGTATTTT	CASSPNRVPDTQYF
TRBV11-2	16	-	TRBJ2-6	-	TGTGCCAGCAGCTTAGTTGCGCGCTCTGGGGCCAACGTCCTGACTTTC	CASSLVARSGANVLTF
TRBV27	14	TRBD2	TRBJ2-3	-	TGTGCCAGCACGAGCGGGAGTAATTTGGATACGCAGTATTTT	CASTSGSNLDTQYF
TRBV3-1	14	-	TRBJ1-6	many	TGTGCCAGCAGCCTTGGACCTGATAATTCACCCCTCCACTTT	CASSLGPDNSPLHF
TRBV5-1	14	TRBD1	TRBJ2-5	-	TGCGCCAGCAGCTCCCGGACAGGCCAAGAGACCCAGTACTTC	CASSSRTGQETQYF
TRBV6-5	15	-	TRBJ2-2	few	TGTGCCAGCAGTTACACGGGGGCAAGCACCGGGGAGCTGTTTTTT	CASSYTGASTGELFF
TRBV27	14	-	TRBJ2-7	-	TGTGCCAGCAGTTTTTTCGCAGGAGGCTACGAGCAGTACTTC	CASSFFAGGYEQYF
TRBV29-1	13	-	TRBJ1-2	few	-	CSVGPGARAGVTF
TRBV2	15	-	TRBJ2-1	-	TGTGCCAGCAGTGAACTAGCGAACTCCTACAATGAGCAGTTCTTC	CASSELANSYNEQFF
TRBV7-9	14	TRBD1	TRBJ2-7	-	TGTGCCAGCAGCCCGTGGGACAGGGCCTACGAGCAGTACTTC	CASSPWDRAYEQYF
TRBV4-1	13	-	TRBJ2-7	-	TGCGCCAGCAGCCAACAGAACGGCCTCGACCTAAACTTC	CASSQQNGLDLNF
TRBV7-8	15	-	TRBJ2-5	-	TGTGCCAGCAGCTTAACCGACAGGAATCAAGAGACCCAGTACTTC	CASSLTDRNQETQYF
TRBV7-3	16	TRBD1	TRBJ2-3	few	TGTGCCAGCAGCTTAATGAGAAGGGGGCGCGCAGATACGCAGTATTTT	CASSLMRRGRADTQYF
TRBV20-1	14	-	TRBJ1-1	few	TGCAGTGCTAGAGTGGAGGGGGGTAACACTGAAGCTTTCTTT	CSARVEGGNTEAFF
TRBV5-5	15	-	TRBJ1-5	few	TGTGCCAGCAGCCCTGGGACGATTAGCGGTCAGCCCCAGCATTTT	CASSPGTISGQPQHF
TRBV18	16	TRBD1	TRBJ2-1	few	TGTGCCAGCTCAACACAACGACAGGGGATGAACAATGAGCAGTTCTTC	CASSTQRQGMNNEQFF
TRBV12-3/TRBV12-4	14	-	TRBJ1-6	many	TGTGCCAGCAGCTCGGCAGGTTGGAATTCACCCCTCCACTTT	CASSSAGWNSPLHF
TRBV10-3	18	TRBD2	TRBJ2-1	few	TGTGCCATCAGTGACTTAGATCTAGCGGGGGGCTCCTACAATGAGCAGTTCTTC	CAISDLDLAGGSYNEQFF
TRBV20-1	16	-	TRBJ2-3	-	TGCAGTGCCGATGAATACCTATCCGGGGTCACAGATACGCAGTATTTT	CSADEYLSGVTDTQYF
TRBV4-1	15	-	TRBJ1-4	few	TGCGCCAGCAGCCCCCTGGACCTTCCGGGTGAAAAACTGTTTTTT	CASSPLDLPGEKLFF
TRBV2	12	-	TRBJ2-7	-	TGTGCCAGCCACAACTCCAACTACGAGCAGTACTTC	CASHNSNYEQYF